This T cell receptor (beta chain) was identified in a study of blood T cell repertoires in COVID-19. About the study: Samples representing acute and convalescent COVID-19 were sourced from the United States, Italy and Spain. The analysed material was cDNA or gDNA that came from T cells, B-cell-depleted T cells, or PBMCs.

In the original processing: Amplification of reference gene primers provided the estimated nucleated cell counts. Sequencing used immunoSEQ multiplex PCR; TCRdb keeps in-frame clones, though not all of them. The V and J calls and the clone size are those of that table, but D and trimming were determined from the DNA. Of fewer than 250,000 clones in the sample, roughly 80% are singletons; the top ten hold 4.7%. The ends were cut back, 4 bases at V and 0 bases at J, with 11 bases in the middle. The CDR3 runs to 15 residues. CDR1 SGHVS and CDR2 FQNEAQ come from the germline V gene. This clonotype was obtained from a woman in her 70s with acute or convalescent COVID-19. The J gene is TRBJ2-3, the V gene TRBV7-8; D is unresolved. The specimen was peripheral blood. CDR3 nucleotide sequence: TGTGCCAGCAGCTCGGAGTTTCCTAGCACAGATACGCAGTATTTT. Translation gives CASSSEFPSTDTQYF. The full variable domain, in which reference TRBV7-8 and TRBJ2-3 provide the parts outside the CDR3, is GAGVSQSPRYKVAKRGQDVALRCDPISGHVSLFWYQQALGQGPEFLTYFQNEAQLDKSGLPSDRFFAERPEGSVSTLKIQRTQQEDSAVYLCASSSEFPSTDTQYFGPGTRLTVL.